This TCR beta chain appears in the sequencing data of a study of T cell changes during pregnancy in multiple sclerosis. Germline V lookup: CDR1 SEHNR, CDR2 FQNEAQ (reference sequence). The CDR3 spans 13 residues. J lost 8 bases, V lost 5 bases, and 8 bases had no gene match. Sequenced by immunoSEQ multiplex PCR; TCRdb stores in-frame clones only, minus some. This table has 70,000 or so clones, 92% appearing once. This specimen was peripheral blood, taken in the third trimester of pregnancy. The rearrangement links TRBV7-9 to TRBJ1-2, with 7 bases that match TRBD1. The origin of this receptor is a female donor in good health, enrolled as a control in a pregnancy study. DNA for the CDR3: TGTGCCAGCAGCCTCGACAGGGTGGAAGGCTACACCTTC. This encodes CASSLDRVEGYTF.